This is a list of T cell receptor beta chains from one sample in a study of T cell responses to AZD1222 COVID-19 vaccine. Sequencing used immunoSEQ multiplex PCR; TCRdb keeps in-frame clones, though not all of them. The repertoire holds under 150,000 clones, with about 90% as singletons. Here the sequenced sample was peripheral blood, taken on day 0 of AZD1222 vaccination. The origin of the receptors is an adult in good health. Both conserved end residues are part of each CDR3. D genes are given only for firm matches. Size is omitted from some rows. Given values are once, few, many or a class for expanded clones.

clone_size: NA; j_call: TRBJ1-1; v_call: TRBV2; d_call: NA; cdr3_aa: CASSAQGNTEAFF; cdr3_nt: TGTGCCAGCAGTGCCCAGGGAAACACTGAAGCTTTCTTT
clone_size: NA; j_call: TRBJ1-6; v_call: TRBV11-2; d_call: NA; cdr3_aa: CASSQLRDSPLHF; cdr3_nt: TGTGCCAGCAGCCAACTGCGAGATTCACCCCTCCACTTT
clone_size: NA; j_call: TRBJ1-6; v_call: TRBV6-2/TRBV6-3; d_call: TRBD1; cdr3_aa: CASSYPIPGQGARNSPLHF; cdr3_nt: TGTGCCAGCAGTTACCCGATTCCGGGACAGGGGGCGCGGAATTCACCCCTCCACTTT
clone_size: NA; j_call: TRBJ1-6; v_call: TRBV6-5; d_call: TRBD1; cdr3_aa: CASSYLTGGGSPLHF; cdr3_nt: TGTGCCAGCAGTTACCTAACAGGGGGAGGATCACCCCTCCACTTT
clone_size: NA; j_call: TRBJ1-5; v_call: TRBV30; d_call: NA; cdr3_aa: CAWSVGVLSDSNQPQHF; cdr3_nt: TGTGCCTGGAGTGTTGGTGTGCTGAGCGATAGCAATCAGCCCCAGCATTTT
clone_size: NA; j_call: TRBJ1-1; v_call: TRBV5-6; d_call: NA; cdr3_aa: CASSSRTVMNTEAFF; cdr3_nt: TGTGCCAGCAGCTCGAGGACAGTTATGAACACTGAAGCTTTCTTT
clone_size: NA; j_call: TRBJ2-3; v_call: TRBV5-1; d_call: TRBD1; cdr3_aa: CASSPRPGQGTDTQYF; cdr3_nt: TGCGCCAGCAGCCCACGACCGGGACAGGGCACAGATACGCAGTATTTT
clone_size: NA; j_call: TRBJ1-2; v_call: TRBV5-6; d_call: NA; cdr3_aa: CASSLARGVDYGYTF; cdr3_nt: TGTGCCAGCAGCTTGGCCAGGGGAGTAGACTATGGCTACACCTTC
clone_size: few; j_call: TRBJ1-2; v_call: TRBV7-2; d_call: NA; cdr3_aa: CASSLFRGAGYGYTF; cdr3_nt: TGTGCCAGCAGCTTATTTCGGGGGGCGGGCTATGGCTACACCTTC
clone_size: NA; j_call: TRBJ2-7; v_call: TRBV10-3; d_call: NA; cdr3_aa: CAISVGVAVGEQYF; cdr3_nt: TGTGCCATCAGTGTCGGAGTGGCAGTGGGCGAGCAGTACTTC
clone_size: NA; j_call: TRBJ2-2; v_call: TRBV19; d_call: NA; cdr3_aa: CASSLTGYPTGELFF; cdr3_nt: TGTGCCAGTAGCCTTACAGGGTACCCCACCGGGGAGCTGTTTTTT
clone_size: NA; j_call: TRBJ2-2; v_call: TRBV2; d_call: TRBD2; cdr3_aa: CASRAGGVTGELFF; cdr3_nt: TGTGCCAGCAGAGCGGGAGGGGTCACCGGGGAGCTGTTTTTT
clone_size: NA; j_call: TRBJ2-7; v_call: TRBV18; d_call: TRBD1; cdr3_aa: CASSLGPGQGRNEQYF; cdr3_nt: TGTGCCAGCTCATTAGGACCGGGACAGGGAAGAAACGAGCAGTACTTC
clone_size: NA; j_call: TRBJ2-7; v_call: TRBV6-6; d_call: TRBD2; cdr3_aa: CASRRPGLADEQYF; cdr3_nt: TGTGCCAGCAGACGTCCAGGACTAGCGGACGAGCAGTACTTC
clone_size: few; j_call: TRBJ1-1; v_call: TRBV27; d_call: NA; cdr3_aa: CASGLRGDTEAFF; cdr3_nt: TGTGCCAGCGGCCTCAGGGGCGACACTGAAGCTTTCTTT
clone_size: once; j_call: TRBJ2-7; v_call: TRBV24-1; d_call: NA; cdr3_aa: CATSDLTSRVESYEQYF; cdr3_nt: TGTGCCACCAGTGATTTGACCTCTCGGGTCGAATCCTACGAGCAGTACTTC
clone_size: NA; j_call: TRBJ2-7; v_call: TRBV5-1; d_call: NA; cdr3_aa: CASSPSPGSYEQYF; cdr3_nt: TGCGCCAGCAGCCCCTCCCCCGGGTCCTACGAGCAGTACTTC
clone_size: NA; j_call: TRBJ2-7; v_call: TRBV6-2/TRBV6-3; d_call: TRBD2; cdr3_aa: CASSRTSGSTYEQYF; cdr3_nt: TGTGCCAGCAGTAGAACTAGCGGGAGCACCTACGAGCAGTACTTC
clone_size: NA; j_call: TRBJ2-7; v_call: TRBV4-1; d_call: NA; cdr3_aa: CASSQGTYSYEQYF; cdr3_nt: TGCGCCAGCAGCCAAGGTACCTACTCCTACGAGCAGTACTTC
clone_size: NA; j_call: TRBJ1-2; v_call: TRBV4-1; d_call: NA; cdr3_aa: CASSQDLAGSYGYTF; cdr3_nt: TGCGCCAGCAGCCAAGATTTGGCAGGATCCTATGGCTACACCTTC
clone_size: once; j_call: TRBJ2-5; v_call: TRBV19; d_call: NA; cdr3_aa: CASSIAPPLEETQYF; cdr3_nt: TGTGCCAGTAGTATAGCCCCTCCTTTAGAAGAGACCCAGTACTTC
clone_size: NA; j_call: TRBJ2-7; v_call: TRBV5-1; d_call: TRBD1; cdr3_aa: CASSFGQGLTYEQYF; cdr3_nt: TGCGCCAGCAGTTTCGGACAGGGCCTTACCTACGAGCAGTACTTC
clone_size: NA; j_call: TRBJ2-3; v_call: TRBV19; d_call: NA; cdr3_aa: CASSIMVGAGDRDTQYF; cdr3_nt: TGTGCCAGTAGTATAATGGTGGGGGCAGGGGACCGAGATACGCAGTATTTT
clone_size: NA; j_call: TRBJ1-2; v_call: TRBV3-1/TRBV3-2; d_call: NA; cdr3_aa: CASSQGDANGYTF; cdr3_nt: TGTGCCAGCAGCCAAGGGGACGCAAATGGCTACACCTTC
clone_size: NA; j_call: TRBJ1-5; v_call: TRBV30; d_call: TRBD1; cdr3_aa: CAWRSQGAPNQPQHF; cdr3_nt: TGTGCCTGGAGGTCACAGGGGGCACCGAATCAGCCCCAGCATTTT